This T cell receptor (beta chain) was obtained from a study of blood T cell repertoires in COVID-19 (dated by TCRdb to 2019 to 2021). For context, the study as a whole: Collaborator samples came from the United States, Italy and Spain and covered acute and convalescent phases of COVID-19. A de-identified subject ID, COVID-19 status, age in years and sex were almost always included in the sample metadata. The prospective study material was composed of cDNA or gDNA derived from T cells, B-cell-depleted T cells, or PBMCs. Subjects who had been exposed to COVID-19, were actively infected with it, or had recovered from it provided the deeply sampled blood TCRbeta repertoires that made up the dataset. The samples were drawn from the first 160 participants of the ongoing ImmuneRACE study and from 1,200 or so subjects provided by 6 global collaborators. HLA class I and class II types, where available, came from metadata supplied by the sample provider rather than from assay-based typing. The repertoires were released in a freely available public database intended as a resource for research on the immune response to SARS-CoV-2.

In the prospective study, participants were roughly 18 to 100 years old, resided in 20 to 30 geographic areas of the United States, and were enrolled through a virtual design. In the prospective study, cohorts were assigned on the basis of participant-reported clinical history obtained from a screening survey and a study questionnaire. For ImmuneRACE Cohort 3, a participant was defined as recovered based on two consecutive negative NP/OP PCR tests, clearance by a healthcare professional, or resolution of symptoms. Each participant in the prospective study had whole blood, serum and a nasopharyngeal or oropharyngeal swab collected by mobile phlebotomists. Additional blood draws and questionnaires over an approximately two-month period could optionally be provided by prospective study participants. Before DNA extraction, prospective study blood samples were shipped either frozen or at room temperature.

The CDR3 sequence holds 14 residues, the cysteine and phenylalanine included. CDR3 DNA is the only sequence kept; it has 42 bases, read in frame from the first base. CDR1 and CDR2 were assigned from the germline V gene as LGHNA and YNFKEQ. Germline trimming amounts to 1 base on V and 3 bases on J, with 2 as the count of junction bases outside the gene matches. To note about this clone: Its antigen is still unknown. Within one base of it there is no much larger clone, and no base qualities were kept.

What the research found in general, with its limitations: The amount of clinical and demographic metadata varied by source and participant and was provided uncurated.

TCRbeta CDR3 regions were amplified from genomic DNA using the immunoSEQ Assay, a bias-controlled multiplex PCR. For the original study's pipeline: The number of nucleated cells in each sample was estimated by amplification of reference gene primers within the assay. To quantify the absolute abundance of each unique TCRbeta CDR3 rearrangement, sequence reads were collapsed and filtered. For each sample, productive Simpson clonality was calculated as the square root of Simpson's diversity index across productive rearrangements. TCRdb took over this immuneACCESS table, retaining in-frame rearrangements with V and J assigned. Such tables are incomplete; in checked studies, under half of the missing clones stem from an unresolved V gene, and the remainder is unexplained. That table gives V, J and clone size, and the DNA gave D and trimming. This sample gives a few hundred thousand clones in total; roughly four fifths of them show up just once. The top ten hold approximately 5% of the sample.

Material: PBMCs or T cells enriched from blood (not recorded which). This receptor was taken from a woman between 50 and 59 years old who had recovered from COVID-19. The V gene is TRBV4-2 and the J gene is TRBJ1-2; 7 bases in the middle match TRBD1. The DNA is TGTGCCAGCAGCCAAGGGGACAGCGACTATGGCTACACCTTC. It codes for CASSQGDSDYGYTF.